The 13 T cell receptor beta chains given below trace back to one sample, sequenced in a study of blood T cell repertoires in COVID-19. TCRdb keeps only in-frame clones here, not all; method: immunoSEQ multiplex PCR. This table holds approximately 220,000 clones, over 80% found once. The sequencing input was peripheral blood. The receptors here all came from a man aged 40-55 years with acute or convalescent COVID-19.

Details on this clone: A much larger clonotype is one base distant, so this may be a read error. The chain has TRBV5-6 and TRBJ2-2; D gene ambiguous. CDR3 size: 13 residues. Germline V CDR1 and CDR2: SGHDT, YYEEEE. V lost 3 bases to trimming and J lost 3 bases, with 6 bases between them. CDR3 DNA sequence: TGTGCCAGCAGCTCTACAGACACCGGGGAGCTGTTTTTT. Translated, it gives CASSSTDTGELFF.

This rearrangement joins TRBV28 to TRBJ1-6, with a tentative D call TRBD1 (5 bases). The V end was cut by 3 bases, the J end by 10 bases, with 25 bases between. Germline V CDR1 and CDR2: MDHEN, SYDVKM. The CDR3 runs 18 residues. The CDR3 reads CASSFTVAGTARGSPLHF. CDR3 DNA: TGTGCCAGCAGTTTCACCGTAGCCGGGACTGCGCGCGGGTCACCCCTCCACTTT. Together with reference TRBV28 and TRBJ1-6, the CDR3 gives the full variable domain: DVKVTQSSRYLVKRTGEKVFLECVQDMDHENMFWYRQDPGLGLRLIYFSYDVKMKEKGDIPEGYSVSREKKERFSLILESASTNQTSMYLCASSFTVAGTARGSPLHFGNGTRLTVT.

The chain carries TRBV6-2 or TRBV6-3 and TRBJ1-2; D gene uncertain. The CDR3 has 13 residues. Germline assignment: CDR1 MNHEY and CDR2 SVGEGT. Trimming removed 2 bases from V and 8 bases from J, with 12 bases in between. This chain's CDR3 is CASSYETNGGYTF. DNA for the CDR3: TGTGCCAGCAGTTACGAGACAAATGGAGGCTACACCTTC.

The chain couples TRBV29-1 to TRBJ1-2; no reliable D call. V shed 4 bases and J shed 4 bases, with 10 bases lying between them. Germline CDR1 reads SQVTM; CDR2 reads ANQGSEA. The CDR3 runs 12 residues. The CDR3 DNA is TGCAGCGTTGCATTAATCGGCTATGGCTACACCTTC. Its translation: CSVALIGYGYTF. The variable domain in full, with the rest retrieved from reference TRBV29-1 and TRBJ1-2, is SAVISQKPSRDICQRGTSLTIQCQVDSQVTMMFWYRQQPGQSLTLIATANQGSEATYESGFVIDKFPISRPNLTFSTLTVSNMSPEDSSIYLCSVALIGYGYTFGSGTRLTVV.

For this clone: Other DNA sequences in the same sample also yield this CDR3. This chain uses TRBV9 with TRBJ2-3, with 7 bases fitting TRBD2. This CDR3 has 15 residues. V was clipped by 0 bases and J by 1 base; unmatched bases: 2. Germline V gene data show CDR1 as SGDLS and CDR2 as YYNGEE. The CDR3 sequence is CASSVDAGGTDTQYF. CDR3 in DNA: TGTGCCAGCAGCGTAGATGCGGGGGGCACAGATACGCAGTATTTT.

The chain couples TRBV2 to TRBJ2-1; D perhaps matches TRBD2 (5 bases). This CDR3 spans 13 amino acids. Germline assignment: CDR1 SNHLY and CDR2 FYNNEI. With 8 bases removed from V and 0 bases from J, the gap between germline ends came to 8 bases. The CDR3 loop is CASERNSYNEQFF. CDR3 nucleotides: TGTGCCAGCGAGCGGAACTCCTACAATGAGCAGTTCTTC.

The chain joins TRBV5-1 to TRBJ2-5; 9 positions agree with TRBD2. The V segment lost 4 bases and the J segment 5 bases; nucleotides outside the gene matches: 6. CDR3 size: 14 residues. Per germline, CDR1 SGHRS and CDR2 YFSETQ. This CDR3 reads CASSRASGRETQYF. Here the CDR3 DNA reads TGCGCCAGCAGCAGGGCGAGCGGGAGGGAGACCCAGTACTTC.

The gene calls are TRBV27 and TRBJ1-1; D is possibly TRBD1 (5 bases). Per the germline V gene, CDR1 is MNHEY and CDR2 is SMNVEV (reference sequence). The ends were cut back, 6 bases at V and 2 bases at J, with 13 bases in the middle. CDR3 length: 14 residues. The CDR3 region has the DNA TGTGCCAGCAGCCTAATAAGGGGAAACACTGAAGCTTTCTTT. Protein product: CASSLIRGNTEAFF.

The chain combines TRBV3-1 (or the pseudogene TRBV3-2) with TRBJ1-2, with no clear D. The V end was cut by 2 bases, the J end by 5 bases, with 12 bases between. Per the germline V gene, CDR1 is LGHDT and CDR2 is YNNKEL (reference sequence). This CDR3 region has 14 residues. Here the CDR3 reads CASSQTGVTYGYTF. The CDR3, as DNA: TGTGCCAGCAGCCAAACCGGGGTAACGTATGGCTACACCTTC.

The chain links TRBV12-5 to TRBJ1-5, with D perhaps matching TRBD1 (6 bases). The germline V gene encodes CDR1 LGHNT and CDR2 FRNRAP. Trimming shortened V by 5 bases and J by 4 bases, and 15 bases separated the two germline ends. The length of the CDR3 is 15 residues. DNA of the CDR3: TGTGCTAGTGGTCCCGGGACATCGTATAATCAGCCCCAGCATTTT. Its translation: CASGPGTSYNQPQHF.

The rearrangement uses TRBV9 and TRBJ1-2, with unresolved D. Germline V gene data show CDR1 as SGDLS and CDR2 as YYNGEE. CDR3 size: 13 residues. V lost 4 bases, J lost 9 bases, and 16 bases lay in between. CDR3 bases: TGTGCCAGCAGCTCACCCGCGGAATTTAGCTACACCTTC. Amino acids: CASSSPAEFSYTF.

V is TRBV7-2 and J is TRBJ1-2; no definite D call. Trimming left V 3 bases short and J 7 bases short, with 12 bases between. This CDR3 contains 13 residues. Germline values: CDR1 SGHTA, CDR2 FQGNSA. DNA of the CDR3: TGTGCCAGCAGCTTCCACCAGCGAAGTGGCTACACCTTC. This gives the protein CASSFHQRSGYTF. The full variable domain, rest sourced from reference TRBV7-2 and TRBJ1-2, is GAGVSQSPSNKVTEKGKDVELRCDPISGHTALYWYRQSLGQGLEFLIYFQGNSAPDKSGLPSDRFSAERTGGSVSTLTIQRTQQEDSAVYLCASSFHQRSGYTFGSGTRLTVV.

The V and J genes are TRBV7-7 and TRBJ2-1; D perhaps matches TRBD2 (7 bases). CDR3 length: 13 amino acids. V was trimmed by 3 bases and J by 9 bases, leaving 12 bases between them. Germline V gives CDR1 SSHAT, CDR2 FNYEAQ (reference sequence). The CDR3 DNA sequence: TGTGCCAGCAGCTTGAACAGGGAGGGTGAGCAGTTCTTC. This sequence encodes CASSLNREGEQFF.